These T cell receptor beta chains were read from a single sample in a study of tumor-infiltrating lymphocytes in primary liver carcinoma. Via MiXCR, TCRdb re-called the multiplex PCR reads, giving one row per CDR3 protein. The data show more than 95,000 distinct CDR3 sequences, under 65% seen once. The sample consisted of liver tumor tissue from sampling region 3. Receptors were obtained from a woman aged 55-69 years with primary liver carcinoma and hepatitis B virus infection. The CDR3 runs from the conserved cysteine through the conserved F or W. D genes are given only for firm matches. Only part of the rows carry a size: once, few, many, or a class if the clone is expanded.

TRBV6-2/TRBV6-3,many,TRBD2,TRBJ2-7,CASSLPSGRSYEQYF,TGTGCCAGCAGCCTACCTAGCGGGAGGTCCTACGAGCAGTACTTC
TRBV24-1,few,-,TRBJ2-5,CATSAGVGQETQYF,TGTGCCACCAGTGCGGGAGTGGGGCAAGAGACCCAGTACTTC
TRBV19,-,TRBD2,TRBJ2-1,CASRKRLAGIGNEQFF,TGTGCCAGTAGGAAGAGACTAGCGGGAATTGGCAATGAGCAGTTCTTC
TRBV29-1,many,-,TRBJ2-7,CSAFGGGHEQYF,TGCAGCGCATTTGGGGGGGGGCACGAGCAGTACTTC
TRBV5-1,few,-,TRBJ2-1,CASSPLGRDEQFF,TGCGCCAGCAGCCCATTAGGGCGCGATGAGCAGTTCTTC
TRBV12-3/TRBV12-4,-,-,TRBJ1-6,CASTFTTLSSPLHF,TGTGCCAGCACTTTTACAACTTTGAGTTCTCCCCTCCACTTT
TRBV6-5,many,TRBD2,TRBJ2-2,CASKRGMNTGELFF,TGTGCCAGCAAGCGGGGAATGAACACCGGGGAGCTGTTTTTT
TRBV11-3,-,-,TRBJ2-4,CASSSEGTRKNIQCF,TGTGCCAGCAGCTCCGAGGGGACCCGCAAAAACATTCAGTGCTTC
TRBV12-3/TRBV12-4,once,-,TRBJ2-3,CASSLSYGLIPYF,TGTGCCAGCAGTTTATCGTACGGACTCATCCCGTATTTT
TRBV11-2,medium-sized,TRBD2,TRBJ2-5,CASSFSGRKETQYF,TGTGCCAGCAGCTTCAGCGGGAGGAAAGAGACCCAGTACTTC
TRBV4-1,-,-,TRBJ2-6,CASSQEPQGHGANVLTF,TGCGCCAGCAGTCAAGAGCCACAAGGCCATGGGGCCAACGTCCTGACTTTC
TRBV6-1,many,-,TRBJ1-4,CASRFRVADEKLFF,TGTGCCAGTCGATTCAGGGTTGCAGATGAAAAACTGTTTTTT
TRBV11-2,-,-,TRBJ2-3,CARSTRPSPIDTQYF,TGTGCTCGCAGCACCCGTCCTTCCCCCATAGATACGCAGTATTTT
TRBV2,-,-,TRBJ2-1,CASRRDPPTYNEQFF,TGTGCCAGCAGGCGGGACCCTCCTACCTACAATGAGCAGTTCTTC
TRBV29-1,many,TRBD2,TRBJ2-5,CSTTAGAGETQYF,TGCAGCACCACGGCGGGAGCGGGAGAGACCCAGTACTTC
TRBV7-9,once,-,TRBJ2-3,CASSRGIGDGTDTQYF,TGTGCCAGCAGCCGGGGGATAGGGGATGGCACAGATACGCAGTATTTT
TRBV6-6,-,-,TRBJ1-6,CASSYQIGEHSPLHF,TGTGCCAGCAGTTACCAAATAGGAGAGCATTCACCCCTCCACTTT
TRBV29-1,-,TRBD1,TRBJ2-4,CSVEYSGTGRNILYF,TGCAGCGTTGAATATTCTGGGACAGGAAGGAACATTCTGTACTTC
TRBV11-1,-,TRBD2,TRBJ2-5,CVSSLRLATKETQYF,TGTGTCAGCAGTTTACGACTAGCGACGAAAGAGACCCAGTACTTC
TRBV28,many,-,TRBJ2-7,CASSLKPHEQYF,TGTGCCAGCAGTTTGAAGCCCCACGAGCAGTACTTC
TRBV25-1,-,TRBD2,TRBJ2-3,CASSEGTSGGATDTQYF,TGTGCCAGCAGTGAAGGAACTAGCGGGGGGGCCACAGATACGCAGTATTTT
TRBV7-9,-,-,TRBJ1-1,CTSSSRGGNTEAFF,TGTACCAGCAGTAGTAGGGGGGGGAACACTGAAGCTTTCTTT
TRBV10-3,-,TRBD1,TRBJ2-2,CAMRDRDDAGELFF,TGTGCCATGAGGGACAGGGACGACGCCGGGGAGCTGTTTTTT
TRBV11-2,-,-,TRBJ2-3,CASRLEAKGTDTQYF,TGCGCCAGCAGACTAGAGGCGAAAGGCACAGATACGCAGTATTTT
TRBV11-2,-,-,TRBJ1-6,CDSSLDPGSPLHF,TGTGACAGCAGCTTAGATCCGGGCTCACCTCTCCACTTT
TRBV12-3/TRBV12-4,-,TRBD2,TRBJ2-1,CASSLSGGYNEQLF,TGTGCCAGCAGTTTGTCGGGAGGATACAATGAGCAGCTCTTC
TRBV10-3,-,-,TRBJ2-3,CAIRVSDMQYF,TGTGCCATCAGGGTTTCAGATATGCAGTATTTT
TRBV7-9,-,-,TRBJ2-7,CASSLASSPYEQYF,TGTGCCAGCAGCTTAGCATCCTCCCCCTACGAGCAGTACTTC
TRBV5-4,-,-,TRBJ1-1,CASSLAAVVNTEAFF,TGTGCCAGCAGCTTGGCCGCTGTGGTGAACACTGAAGCTTTCTTT
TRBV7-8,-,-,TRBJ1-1,CASSLILGTEAFF,TGTGCCAGCAGCTTAATACTCGGCACTGAAGCTTTCTTT